These T cell receptor beta chains were read from a single sample in a study of regulatory T cells in long-lasting Graves disease. Each CDR3 protein is one row after TCRdb ran MiXCR on the multiplex PCR reads. The sample shows 400,000 to 450,000 distinct CDR3 sequences, around a quarter of them seen only once. Specimen: peripheral blood mononuclear cells (PBMCs), collected when the disease was refractory, from a patient treated with antithyroid drugs. The source is a female donor with Graves disease. The CDR3 runs from the conserved cysteine through the conserved F or W. A D gene is named only where the DNA matches it firmly. Clone size is stated in some rows and not others, as once, few, many or a class when expanded.

size: -
V: TRBV6-5
D: TRBD1
J: TRBJ2-7
DNA: TGTGCCAGCAGTTACTCGCAGGGGGCAGGAGCGCCGCACCGAGAGCAGTACTTC
CDR3: CASSYSQGAGAPHREQYF

size: few
V: TRBV5-1
D: -
J: TRBJ1-1
DNA: TGCGCCAGCAGCTTAACACACGGAGGGGCTGAAGCTTTCTTT
CDR3: CASSLTHGGAEAFF

size: few
V: TRBV27
D: -
J: TRBJ2-7
DNA: TGTGCCAGCAGTTCTACATGGACAGTTGGCGAGCAGTACTTC
CDR3: CASSSTWTVGEQYF

size: many
V: TRBV7-8
D: TRBD1
J: TRBJ2-5
DNA: TGTGCCAGCAGCTTAGTGGGACAGATCCAAGAGACCCAGTACTTC
CDR3: CASSLVGQIQETQYF

size: few
V: TRBV14
D: -
J: TRBJ2-7
DNA: TGTGCCAGCAGCCAACTAGCCCAGGTTCTAACCCTCACCTACGAGCAGTACTTC
CDR3: CASSQLAQVLTLTYEQYF

size: -
V: TRBV7-2
D: -
J: TRBJ1-1
DNA: TGTGCCAGCAGCTTAACCAGGGCAGGTGGAAAAGCTTTCTTT
CDR3: CASSLTRAGGKAFF

size: -
V: TRBV12-3/TRBV12-4
D: TRBD1
J: TRBJ2-2
DNA: TGTGCCAGCAGTTGGGGACAGGAGAACACCGGGGAGCTGTTTTTT
CDR3: CASSWGQENTGELFF

size: -
V: TRBV20-1
D: TRBD2
J: TRBJ2-3
DNA: TGCAGTGCTAGACTAGCGGGAGGAGATGCGCAGTATTTT
CDR3: CSARLAGGDAQYF

size: many
V: TRBV2
D: -
J: TRBJ1-5
DNA: TGTGCCAGCAGTGATGCCAGTTCGGGTCAGCCCCAGCATTTT
CDR3: CASSDASSGQPQHF

size: few
V: TRBV6-1
D: -
J: TRBJ1-4
DNA: TGTGCCAGCAGTGTTACAGCGGCCCCCAATGAAAAACTGTTTTTT
CDR3: CASSVTAAPNEKLFF

size: -
V: TRBV10-3
D: -
J: TRBJ1-1
DNA: TGTGCCACCGCCTATGATGCCCTTGAAGCTTTCTTT
CDR3: CATAYDALEAFF

size: few
V: TRBV24-1
D: -
J: TRBJ2-7
DNA: TGTGCCACCAGTGTCGGACGGGGAGAGCAGTACTTC
CDR3: CATSVGRGEQYF

size: many
V: TRBV6-1
D: -
J: TRBJ1-4
DNA: TGTGCCAGCAGTCGCAGACAGGCCTCTAATGAAAAACTGTTTTTT
CDR3: CASSRRQASNEKLFF

size: many
V: TRBV2
D: -
J: TRBJ1-6
DNA: TGTGCCAGCAGTAGACAGGCAGATAATTCACCCCTCCACTTT
CDR3: CASSRQADNSPLHF

size: many
V: TRBV9
D: -
J: TRBJ1-4
DNA: TGTGCCAGCAGCGCGGATAATGAAAAACTGTTTTTT
CDR3: CASSADNEKLFF

size: -
V: TRBV15
D: -
J: TRBJ2-2
DNA: TGTGCCACCAGCAGAACCGGGACCTACACCGGGGAGCTGTTTTTT
CDR3: CATSRTGTYTGELFF

size: -
V: TRBV30
D: TRBD2
J: TRBJ2-2
DNA: TGTGCCTGGAGTGGGGGAGGGGCGAACACCGGGGAGCTGTTTTTT
CDR3: CAWSGGGANTGELFF

size: -
V: TRBV7-2
D: -
J: TRBJ2-6
DNA: TGTGCCAGCAGCGACACCGCCTCCGGGGCCAACGTCCTGACTTTC
CDR3: CASSDTASGANVLTF

size: -
V: TRBV6-2/TRBV6-3
D: TRBD1
J: TRBJ1-2
DNA: TGTGCCAGCAGTCCAGGGACAGGGGGCCGTAACACCTTC
CDR3: CASSPGTGGRNTF

size: -
V: TRBV18
D: TRBD1
J: TRBJ1-1
DNA: TGTGCCAGCTCACCGAGGACAGGGGCATTGAACACTGAAGCTTTCTTT
CDR3: CASSPRTGALNTEAFF

size: few
V: TRBV18
D: TRBD1
J: TRBJ2-7
DNA: TGTGCCAGCTCACCCTGGGACAGCCATTACTACGAGCAGTACTTC
CDR3: CASSPWDSHYYEQYF

size: -
V: TRBV27
D: -
J: TRBJ1-5
DNA: TGTGCCAGCAGTTTATCGTCATCGGGGCACTGGCCCCAGCATTTT
CDR3: CASSLSSSGHWPQHF

size: few
V: TRBV15
D: -
J: TRBJ1-1
DNA: TGTGCCACCAGCAGAGTTTTCCGGGACACTGAAGCTTTCTTT
CDR3: CATSRVFRDTEAFF

size: -
V: TRBV29-1
D: -
J: TRBJ1-2
DNA: TGCAGCGTTGAGGGGGGACTCGTGGGGACTAACTATGGCTACACCTTC
CDR3: CSVEGGLVGTNYGYTF

size: few
V: TRBV19
D: -
J: TRBJ2-2
DNA: TGTGCCAGTAGTATTCAGGGGATTCTAGGGGAGCTGTTTTTT
CDR3: CASSIQGILGELFF

size: -
V: TRBV29-1
D: TRBD1
J: TRBJ1-1
DNA: TGCAGCGTTGACGCCTCAGGGGGTGGGCACGCGGCTTTCTTT
CDR3: CSVDASGGGHAAFF

size: -
V: TRBV20-1
D: -
J: TRBJ2-7
DNA: TGCAGTGCTAGACAAAAGCTCTTACTGGGAGTCTGGGTCGAGCAGTACTTC
CDR3: CSARQKLLLGVWVEQYF

size: -
V: TRBV6-1
D: TRBD1
J: TRBJ1-5
DNA: TGTGCCGCGCAGGGGGGCCGCTATAGCAATCAGCCCCAGCATTTT
CDR3: CAAQGGRYSNQPQHF

size: many
V: TRBV9
D: TRBD2
J: TRBJ2-5
DNA: TGTGCCAGCAGCGTAGCAGAGCGGGAACAAGAGACCCAGTACTTC
CDR3: CASSVAEREQETQYF

size: -
V: TRBV18
D: -
J: TRBJ1-5
DNA: TGTGCCAGCTCACCGGAGGATCAGCCCCAGCATTTT
CDR3: CASSPEDQPQHF

size: many
V: TRBV5-1
D: -
J: TRBJ2-7
DNA: TGTGCCAGCAGTCCGCGGACTGGCGGGTACGAGCAGTACTTC
CDR3: CASSPRTGGYEQYF

size: -
V: TRBV7-9
D: TRBD1
J: TRBJ2-5
DNA: TGTGCCAGCAGCTTAGTACAGGGGGTTGATGTGACCCAGTACTTC
CDR3: CASSLVQGVDVTQYF

size: few
V: TRBV12-3/TRBV12-4
D: -
J: TRBJ1-4
DNA: TGTGCCAGCAGTTACTGGGGGGGTGAAAAACTGTTTTTT
CDR3: CASSYWGGEKLFF

size: -
V: TRBV6-1
D: -
J: TRBJ1-2
DNA: TGTGCCAGCAGTGAAGTCGGGGTTAGTGGCTACACCTTC
CDR3: CASSEVGVSGYTF

size: -
V: TRBV29-1
D: -
J: TRBJ1-3
DNA: TGCAGCGTTGAAAAGGGTCAATCGGGAGGAAACACCATATATTTT
CDR3: CSVEKGQSGGNTIYF

size: many
V: TRBV11-2
D: TRBD2
J: TRBJ2-7
DNA: TGTGCCAGCAGCCACACTAGCGGCACCTACGAGCAGTACTTC
CDR3: CASSHTSGTYEQYF

size: -
V: TRBV3-1
D: TRBD2
J: TRBJ2-7
DNA: TGTGCCAGCAGCCAACTAGCGGGAGGGCCACGGGAGCAGTACTTC
CDR3: CASSQLAGGPREQYF

size: -
V: TRBV4-1
D: -
J: TRBJ1-2
DNA: TGCGCCAGCAGACCCGTCGGCAGGGATGCTAACTATGGCTACACCTTC
CDR3: CASRPVGRDANYGYTF

size: few
V: TRBV6-1
D: TRBD1
J: TRBJ2-7
DNA: TGTGCCAGCGGGACAGGGGCCTACGAGCAGTACTTC
CDR3: CASGTGAYEQYF

size: -
V: TRBV4-1
D: -
J: TRBJ1-1
DNA: TGCGCCAGCAGCCACCTATTCTTAGGACAGATGAACACTGAAGCTTTCTTT
CDR3: CASSHLFLGQMNTEAFF